The next 27 T cell receptor beta chains were all read from a single sample in a study of T-cell reconstitution after alpha-beta-depleted transplantation in children. Preparation of the TCRbeta library involved a method that used unique molecular identifiers. One entry per CDR3 protein results from TCRdb running MiXCR on the PCR reads. Among a few hundred thousand distinct CDR3 sequences listed, about 11% were seen once. The source was PBMCs from the stem cell graft donor, collected from the stem cell graft. These receptors were collected from a human donor who donated a stem cell graft to a child with acute myeloid leukemia.

This clonotype turned up a few times. The chain links TRBV12-3 or TRBV12-4 to TRBJ2-5; 8 nucleotides line up with TRBD1. After removal of 5 bases from V and 1 base from J, the junction contained 6 bases not matched to a gene. This CDR3 region has 15 residues. The CDR3 loop is CASSRPTGVQETQYF. Here the CDR3 DNA reads TGTGCCAGCAGTCGACCGACAGGGGTCCAAGAGACCCAGTACTTC.

This clonotype was seen a few times. The chain joins TRBV29-1 to TRBJ1-1; D is unclear. Trimming stripped 6 bases from V and 2 bases from J, with 19 bases between. This CDR3 has 15 amino acids. Germline CDR1 is SQVTM and CDR2 is ANQGSEA. The CDR3 DNA follows: TGCAGCGTCAGGAGAAGCGTCGGGTCAAACACTGAAGCTTTCTTT. Translation: CSVRRSVGSNTEAFF.

This clonotype was observed many times. V and J are TRBV5-1 and TRBJ1-1, with D uncertain. CDR3 length: 15 amino acids. Germline V CDR1 and CDR2: SGHRS, YFSETQ. Trimming left V 5 bases short and J 0 bases short, with 14 bases between. The CDR3 bases are TGCGCCAGCAGAAGGGCGAACAACATGAACACTGAAGCTTTCTTT. This encodes CASRRANNMNTEAFF. Full variable domain (rest looked up from reference TRBV5-1 and TRBJ1-1): KAGVTQTPRYLIKTRGQQVTLSCSPISGHRSVSWYQQTPGQGLQFLFEYFSETQRNKGNFPGRFSGRQFSNSRSEMNVSTLELGDSALYLCASRRANNMNTEAFFGQGTRLTVV.

The V call is TRBV5-1, the J call TRBJ2-4, with D uncertain. Germline V gives CDR1 SGHRS, CDR2 YFSETQ. Trimming cost V 4 bases and J 1 base, with 15 bases left between them. The CDR3 is 16 residues long. Here the CDR3 reads CASSPLSGVAKNIQYF. The CDR3 bases are TGCGCCAGCAGCCCCCTAAGTGGGGTCGCCAAAAACATTCAGTACTTC.

This clonotype was seen a handful of times. This rearrangement joins TRBV9 to TRBJ1-2; 7 nucleotides align to TRBD1. Germline CDR1 reads SGDLS; CDR2 reads YYNGEE. Trimming cost V 4 bases and J 4 bases; bases outside gene matches: 10. The CDR3 length is 15 residues. Written as DNA, the CDR3 is TGTGCCAGCAGCCTTAGAGGGGGCCAGGGCTATGGCTACACCTTC. It yields the protein CASSLRGGQGYGYTF.

This clonotype came up a few times. This chain links TRBV7-9 with TRBJ2-2; 7 bases agree with TRBD1. The CDR3 covers 17 residues. Unmatched junction bases numbered 12, after V lost 5 bases and J lost 3 bases. Germline V CDR1 and CDR2: SEHNR, FQNEAQ (reference sequence). CDR3 in amino acids: CASSPTEGQSYTGELFF. In DNA, the CDR3 is TGTGCCAGCAGCCCAACAGAGGGACAGTCTTACACCGGGGAGCTGTTTTTT.

This clonotype has more than one count but fewer than ten. V and J are TRBV9 and TRBJ2-6; no definite D call. Deletions cut 0 bases from V and 0 bases from J, with 4 bases between. The CDR3 runs 15 residues. Per the germline V gene, CDR1 is SGDLS and CDR2 is YYNGEE. In DNA form, the CDR3 reads TGTGCCAGCAGCGTAGGGGACTCTGGGGCCAACGTCCTGACTTTC. Translation: CASSVGDSGANVLTF.

CDR3 amino acids: CASNLSPEGETQYF. Written as DNA, the CDR3 is TGTGCCAGCAACCTTAGCCCCGAAGGGGAGACCCAGTACTTC. The V gene is TRBV7-2, the J gene TRBJ2-5; unclear D gene. The CDR3 has 14 amino acids. The ends were cut back, 7 bases at V and 5 bases at J, with 17 bases in the middle. The V gene's germline CDR1 is SGHTA and CDR2 FQGNSA.

The rearrangement uses TRBV11-3 and TRBJ2-7; D not resolved. Trimming pared 4 bases from V and 5 bases from J, leaving 9 bases between. This CDR3 spans 12 amino acids. CDR1 SGHNT and CDR2 YENEEA come from the germline V gene. In DNA, the CDR3 is TGTGCCAGCAGCTCAAAAAGTGACGAGCAGTACGTC. Amino acid sequence: CASSSKSDEQYV.

This clonotype was seen repeatedly, ten times or more. CDR3: CASNKTVQETQYF. In DNA form, the CDR3 reads TGTGCCAGCAACAAGACAGTGCAAGAGACCCAGTACTTC. This chain connects TRBV12-3 or TRBV12-4 to TRBJ2-5; D is perhaps TRBD1 (5 bases). The CDR3 is 13 amino acids. Trimming took 7 bases from V and 2 from J, leaving 11 bases between them.

This clonotype was seen just once. This sequence may be a read error, since a much larger clone differs from it by one base. This chain connects TRBV4-2 to TRBJ2-3; D call uncertain. The CDR3 covers 16 residues. Germline V gene data show CDR1 as LGHNA and CDR2 as YNFKEQ. The CDR3 sequence: CATSQGATDVGDTQYF. CDR3 DNA: TGTGCCACCAGCCAAGGAGCGACCGACGTAGGGGATACGCAGTATTTT.

This clonotype was detected a few times. V usage is TRBV10-3 and J usage is TRBJ1-1; 8 bases align to TRBD1. The germline CDR1 and CDR2 sequences are ENHRY and SYGVKD. The CDR3 consists of 15 residues. The V and J ends lost 2 bases and 0 bases, in that order; junction bases with no gene match: 2. CDR3 region: CAISEGTGLNTEAFF. CDR3 bases: TGTGCCATCAGTGAGGGGACAGGATTGAACACTGAAGCTTTCTTT.

The CDR3 sequence: CATSRVVAVPPRGNEQFF. CDR3 nucleotides: TGTGCCACCAGCAGAGTCGTAGCGGTACCCCCCCGAGGGAATGAGCAGTTCTTC. The chain joins TRBV15 to TRBJ2-1; D perhaps matches TRBD2 (6 bases). Trimming left V 1 base short and J 7 bases short, with 23 bases between. Germline CDR1 LNHNV, CDR2 YYDKDF (reference sequence). This CDR3 spans 18 amino acids.

The chain carries TRBV20-1 and TRBJ2-1, with 8 bases identical to TRBD2. The germline V gene encodes CDR1 DFQATT and CDR2 SNEGSKA (reference sequence). The CDR3 length is 14 residues. Germline trimming cut 3 bases from V and 4 bases from J; bases unmatched to any gene: 5. DNA for the CDR3: TGCAGTGCTAGCGCGAGCGGGGGTTACAATGAGCAGTTCTTC. It encodes CSASASGGYNEQFF.

The gene calls are TRBV6-1 and TRBJ1-2; D is undetermined. V was trimmed by 2 bases and J by 8 bases, leaving 15 bases between them. CDR3 length: 14 amino acids. The germline gives CDR1 MNHNS, CDR2 SASEGT. The CDR3 spells CASSERGPARGYTF. CDR3 sequence (DNA): TGTGCCAGCAGTGAACGAGGCCCCGCGCGGGGCTACACCTTC.

This clonotype was seen more than once but under ten times. This rearrangement joins TRBV7-9 to TRBJ1-2; unclear D gene. V was clipped by 4 bases and J by 6 bases, with 6 bases between them. Germline V gene lookup returns CDR1 SEHNR and CDR2 FQNEAQ (reference sequence). The CDR3 loop spans 11 amino acids. In nucleotides, the CDR3 is TGTGCCAGCAGCTCGACCGATGGCTACACCTTC. Encoded protein: CASSSTDGYTF.

This clonotype was counted a few times. The chain employs TRBV7-2 and TRBJ2-2; D is unresolved. Trimming left V 5 bases short and J 3 bases short, with 7 bases between. The CDR3 loop spans 13 amino acids. Germline CDR1 is SGHTA and CDR2 is FQGNSA. This CDR3 is CASSQDYTGELFF. CDR3 nucleotides: TGTGCCAGCAGCCAGGATTACACCGGGGAGCTGTTTTTT.

This clonotype was observed a few times. In DNA form, the CDR3 reads TGTGCCGGCATTAGGGACAGGGTTTTCGGGGAGCTGTTTTTT. It specifies CAGIRDRVFGELFF. This chain uses TRBV12-3 or TRBV12-4 with TRBJ2-2; 9 bases match TRBD1. The V gene end was trimmed by 11 bases and the J gene end by 7 bases; junction bases not matched to a gene: 11. The CDR3 sequence is 14 residues long.

The chain recombines TRBV27 with TRBJ1-5; D gene unclear. The V end was cut by 6 bases, the J end by 0 bases, with 9 bases between. CDR3 length equals 14 residues. Germline CDR1 MNHEY, CDR2 SMNVEV (reference sequence). CDR3 sequence: CASRGGYSNQPQHF. The CDR3 DNA follows: TGTGCCAGCAGGGGAGGATATAGCAATCAGCCCCAGCATTTT.

This clonotype has only a few counts. This sequence joins TRBV28 and TRBJ2-7; 15 bases are a match to TRBD2. CDR1 and CDR2 from the germline V gene are MDHEN and SYDVKM. The J segment lost 2 bases and the V segment lost 5 bases, leaving 7 bases of the junction unmatched. The CDR3 runs 17 residues. The CDR3 loop is CASSPGTSGRHPYEQYF. CDR3 bases: TGTGCCAGCAGTCCCGGGACTAGCGGGAGGCATCCCTACGAGCAGTACTTC.

The table lists this clonotype with many counts. The rearrangement links TRBV7-9 to TRBJ2-7, with 11 bases lining up with TRBD2. V lost 3 bases and J lost 1; bases outside the gene matches: 2. Germline V gene sequence: CDR1 SEHNR, CDR2 FQNEAQ (reference sequence). There are 15 residues in the CDR3. Here the CDR3 reads CASSLVAGGSYEQYF. CDR3 DNA sequence: TGTGCCAGCAGCTTGGTAGCGGGGGGGTCCTACGAGCAGTACTTC. The full variable domain, completed using reference TRBV7-9 and TRBJ2-7, is DTGVSQNPRHKITKRGQNVTFRCDPISEHNRLYWYRQTLGQGPEFLTYFQNEAQLEKSRLLSDRFSAERPKGSFSTLEIQRTEQGDSAMYLCASSLVAGGSYEQYFGPGTRLTVT.

This clonotype showed up just a few times. The V gene is TRBV20-1, the J gene TRBJ1-5; 10 bases are a match to TRBD1. The CDR3 extends over 18 amino acids. Trimming cost V 7 bases and J 2 bases; bases outside gene matches: 17. Germline V gene lookup returns CDR1 DFQATT and CDR2 SNEGSKA (reference sequence). CDR3 coding DNA: TGCAGTGGCCGAACCTATGACAGGGGGCGGGTTGGCAATCAGCCCCAGCATTTT. As protein: CSGRTYDRGRVGNQPQHF.

Only a few counts were recorded for this clonotype. The chain combines TRBV12-3 or TRBV12-4 with TRBJ2-7; D could derive from TRBD1 or TRBD2 (6 bases each). The V gene lost 3 bases and the J gene lost 7 bases, with 13 bases spanning the gap. This CDR3 has 13 residues. The CDR3 DNA reads as TGTGCCAGCAGTTTTGGGGGGCTGGAAGAGCAGTACGTC. Its translation is CASSFGGLEEQYV.

This clonotype was detected a few times. The chain couples TRBV5-1 to TRBJ2-6; D is unclear. Germline V gene lookup returns CDR1 SGHRS and CDR2 YFSETQ. Trimming pared 0 bases from V and 0 bases from J, leaving 10 bases between. CDR3 length: 17 residues. CDR3 coding DNA: TGCGCCAGCAGCTTGGAGACGCCGCACTCTGGGGCCAACGTCCTGACTTTC. As protein: CASSLETPHSGANVLTF.

This clonotype was counted between two and nine times. The chain couples TRBV5-6 to TRBJ2-6; D might be TRBD1 (6 bases). V shed 1 base and J shed 4 bases, with 15 bases lying between them. The CDR3 is made up of 17 amino acids. Germline lookup yields CDR1 SGHDT and CDR2 YYEEEE. The CDR3: CASSLYQGFRGANVLTF. The CDR3 nucleotides read TGTGCCAGCAGCTTGTACCAGGGGTTCCGGGGGGCCAACGTCCTGACTTTC.

This clonotype has more than one count but fewer than ten. The chain uses TRBV7-2 and TRBJ2-1, with TRBD2 matching over 9 bases. Germline V gives CDR1 SGHTA, CDR2 FQGNSA. The trim removed 6 bases at V and 10 bases at J, leaving 7 bases unmatched. The CDR3 is made up of 13 amino acids. The CDR3, as DNA: TGTGCCAGCAGTTCCGTTAGCGGGGGCGAGCAGTTCTTC. Its protein is CASSSVSGGEQFF.

To note about this clonotype: It may be a read error: a sequence one base away is much more abundant. CDR3 in amino acids: CASSLDGASYNDQFF. In DNA form, the CDR3 reads TGCGCCAGCAGCTTGGACGGGGCCAGCTACAATGACCAGTTCTTC. V gene TRBV5-1 combines with J gene TRBJ2-1; D possibly matches TRBD1 or TRBD2 (5 bases each). The CDR3 length is 15 residues. Germline V CDR1 and CDR2: SGHRS, YFSETQ. The full variable domain, its missing parts supplied by reference TRBV5-1 and TRBJ2-1, is KAGVTQTPRYLIKTRGQQVTLSCSPISGHRSVSWYQQTPGQGLQFLFEYFSETQRNKGNFPGRFSGRQFSNSRSEMNVSTLELGDSALYLCASSLDGASYNDQFFGPGTRLTVL.